The 8 T cell receptor beta chains below come from one sample, sequenced in a study of T cell responses to AZD1222 COVID-19 vaccine. The method was immunoSEQ multiplex PCR; TCRdb's version includes in-frame clones alone and lacks a portion of them. The sample includes 120,000 to 150,000 clones, about 94% of them seen just once. The material sequenced was peripheral blood, taken 28 days after the second AZD1222 dose. Source of these receptors: an adult who received the AZD1222 COVID-19 vaccine.

This clone was detected only once. CDR3 bases: TGTGCCAGCAGCTTACAGGCAGGGGTGTACGCTAACTATGGCTACACCTTC. Its translation is CASSLQAGVYANYGYTF. V and J are TRBV7-9 and TRBJ1-2; D is possibly TRBD1 (6 bases). CDR1 and CDR2 (germline): SEHNR, FQNEAQ (reference sequence). With 2 bases removed from V and 0 bases from J, the gap between germline ends came to 16 bases. This CDR3 is built from 17 residues.

The rearrangement links TRBV10-3 to TRBJ2-3, with 8 bases identical to TRBD2. Germline CDR1 is ENHRY and CDR2 is SYGVKD. J was trimmed by 1 base and V by 3 bases; bases with no gene match: 6. The CDR3 length is 16 residues. DNA of the CDR3: TGTGCCATCAGTGAAGGAAAACTAGCGGGCACAGATACGCAGTATTTT. Translated: CAISEGKLAGTDTQYF.

This clone occurred once. The chain couples TRBV21-1 to TRBJ1-2. TRBV21-1 is listed as a pseudogene. The CDR3 loop spans 11 amino acids. The CDR3 DNA is TGTGCCAGTTTTTCGGGGGATGGCTACACCTTC. This encodes CASFSGDGYTF.

The genes are TRBV6-2 or TRBV6-3 and TRBJ2-7, with TRBD1 as a possible D gene (6 bases). Trimming removed 2 bases at V and 11 bases at J, with 22 bases between. The CDR3 has 15 residues. CDR1 is MNHEY and CDR2 is SVGEGT in the germline V gene. CDR3 sequence (DNA): TGTGCCAGCAGTTACACCGGGACAATTCGAGCTGGGAAGTACTTC. Translated: CASSYTGTIRAGKYF.

This chain uses TRBV10-3 with TRBJ1-6, with D unclear. Germline V CDR1 and CDR2: ENHRY, SYGVKD. Trimming pared 8 bases from V and 10 bases from J, leaving 6 bases between. The CDR3 extends over 10 amino acids. The CDR3, as DNA: TGTGCCATCGGGAGGTCACCCCTCCACTTT. It yields the protein CAIGRSPLHF.

V gene TRBV4-3 combines with J gene TRBJ2-1, with D perhaps matching TRBD1 (5 bases). CDR3 length: 15 amino acids. Trimming took off 0 bases at V and 2 bases at J, with 8 bases between the two ends. CDR1 and CDR2 (germline): LGHNA, YSLEER. Written as DNA, the CDR3 is TGCGCCAGCAGCCAAGAGGCCAGGGCCTACAATGAGCAGTTCTTC. Residues: CASSQEARAYNEQFF.

The chain links TRBV28 to TRBJ2-7; 9 bases are a match to TRBD1. V shed 5 bases and J 5 bases; nucleotides not matched to a gene: 10. Germline CDR1 is MDHEN and CDR2 is SYDVKM. This CDR3 region has 15 residues. The CDR3 region is CASSPLGQGSHEQYF. The DNA for the CDR3 is TGTGCCAGCAGTCCCCTCGGACAGGGGTCGCACGAGCAGTACTTC.

The J gene is TRBJ2-1, the V gene TRBV12-3 or TRBV12-4, with D possibly TRBD1 on 5 matching bases. The CDR3 totals 13 residues. With 8 bases removed from V and 3 bases from J, the gap between germline ends came to 11 bases. This CDR3 reads CASSVTGYNEQFF. Here the CDR3 DNA reads TGTGCCAGCTCGGTTACAGGCTACAATGAGCAGTTCTTC.